Listed here are 14 T cell receptor beta chains from one sample, sequenced in a study of regulatory T cells in long-lasting Graves disease. The authors built TCR beta libraries using iRepertoire HTBI primers and Arm-PCR of CDR3 regions. TCRdb reanalysed the multiplex PCR reads using MiXCR and keeps one entry per CDR3 protein. This sample yields about 540,000 distinct CDR3 sequences, of which 13% are seen a single time; more than 8.5% belongs to the top ten. Noted time point: newly diagnosed GD, antithyroid drugs for less than 3 months. PBMCs were the source of the RNA used for TCR sequencing. This sample also appeared in a second study, on T cells in Graves' hyperthyroidism and ophthalmopathy.

Source: peripheral blood mononuclear cells (PBMCs), taken at new diagnosis, from a patient treated with antithyroid drugs. The receptors were gathered from a man aged 25 to 40 with Graves disease.

This clonotype has just one count. The CDR3 loop is CASSEGSGSGGQFF. The CDR3 DNA follows: TGTGCCAGCTCCGAAGGTAGCGGGAGTGGTGGGCAGTTCTTC. V gene TRBV18 combines with J gene TRBJ2-1; 9 positions agree with TRBD2. J lost 12 bases, V lost 6 bases, and 12 bases had no gene match. The CDR3 runs 14 residues. Germline V lookup: CDR1 KGHSH, CDR2 LQKENI.

J is TRBJ2-1 and V is TRBV18; TRBD2 matches 7 bases. Germline trimming cut 4 bases from V and 4 bases from J; bases unmatched to any gene: 10. This CDR3 comprises 16 residues. Germline V CDR1 and CDR2: KGHSH, LQKENI. CDR3 in DNA: TGTGCCAGCTCACTACGGGTAGCGGGTGGATACAATGAGCAGTTCTTC. Residues: CASSLRVAGGYNEQFF.

This clonotype was counted at least ten times. The chain carries TRBV3-1 and TRBJ1-5, with D tentatively TRBD1 (5 bases). The CDR3 totals 14 residues. Germline V gene data show CDR1 as LGHDT and CDR2 as YNNKEL (reference sequence). V was shortened by 0 bases and J by 7 bases, with 10 bases between the two germline ends. The CDR3: CASSQEGRGQPQHF. The CDR3 nucleotides read TGTGCCAGCAGCCAAGAGGGTAGGGGACAGCCCCAGCATTTT.

Concerning this clonotype: A much bigger clone sits one base away, suggesting this may be a read error. This chain connects TRBV20-1 to TRBJ1-2, with TRBD1 as a possible D gene (5 bases). This CDR3 spans 13 amino acids. Germline V gene lookup returns CDR1 DFQATT and CDR2 SNEGSKA (reference sequence). Trimming removed 2 bases from V and 4 bases from J, with 11 bases in between. CDR3: CSARIRGAYGYTF. The CDR3 DNA is TGCAGTGCTAGAATACGGGGCGCCTATGGCTACACCTTC.

This clonotype was observed at least ten times. J is TRBJ2-3 and V is TRBV20-1, with 7 bases matching TRBD2. Germline CDR1 is DFQATT and CDR2 is SNEGSKA (reference sequence). CDR3 size: 11 residues. The CDR3 sequence: CSASPAGAQYF. CDR3 sequence (DNA): TGCAGCGCATCACCGGCGGGGGCGCAGTATTTT.

This clonotype was seen repeatedly, ten times or more. J is TRBJ1-1 and V is TRBV3-1; D is unresolved. The V end was cut by 3 bases, the J end by 1 base, with 12 bases between. CDR1 LGHDT and CDR2 YNNKEL come from the germline V gene (reference sequence). The CDR3 length is 15 residues. The CDR3 loop reads CASSHAGRGNTEAFF. In DNA, the CDR3 is TGTGCCAGCAGCCATGCGGGCCGGGGGAACACTGAAGCTTTCTTT.

This clonotype was found many times. The chain uses TRBV12-3 or TRBV12-4 and TRBJ2-5; D may be TRBD2 (5 bases). V lost 7 bases and J lost 1, with 16 bases in between. The CDR3 runs to 15 residues. This CDR3 reads CASTLDLETQETQYF. Here the CDR3 DNA reads TGTGCCAGCACCTTGGACTTGGAGACCCAAGAGACCCAGTACTTC.

This clonotype appeared many times. The chain is built from TRBV28 and TRBJ2-3; 7 positions match TRBD2. Looked up from germline, CDR1 is MDHEN and CDR2 is SYDVKM. The CDR3 contains 15 residues. V lost 7 bases to trimming and J lost 11 bases; unmatched junction nucleotides: 18. The CDR3 sequence: CASNFPEAGAHQQYF. The CDR3 region has the DNA TGTGCCAGCAACTTTCCCGAGGCGGGAGCACACCAGCAGTATTTT.

This clonotype was counted at least ten times. The V gene is TRBV5-1, the J gene TRBJ2-3, with 7 positions matching TRBD2. CDR1 is SGHRS, CDR2 YFSETQ, per germline. The trim removed 5 bases at V and 1 base at J, leaving 7 bases unmatched. This CDR3 region has 15 residues. CDR3 in amino acids: CASRTSGVRTDTQYF. CDR3 sequence (DNA): TGCGCCAGCAGGACGAGCGGGGTTCGCACAGATACGCAGTATTTT.

V and J are TRBV20-1 and TRBJ2-5; possible D gene TRBD1, 6 bases. The germline V and J ends were trimmed by 0 bases and 5 bases, with 19 bases remaining between them. Germline V lookup: CDR1 DFQATT, CDR2 SNEGSKA (reference sequence). CDR3 length: 16 amino acids. The CDR3 DNA reads as TGCAGTGCTAGAGATCGAGAGGGAGTCAGGGGTGAGACCCAGTACTTC. It yields the protein CSARDREGVRGETQYF.

Points on this clonotype: A much larger clone sits a single nucleotide away, making a read error possible. The chain carries TRBV12-3 or TRBV12-4 and TRBJ2-7; 9 bases agree with TRBD1. The CDR3 covers 13 residues. CDR3 coding DNA: TGTACCAGCACAGGACAGGGGTCCTACGAGCAGTACTTC. Residues: CTSTGQGSYEQYF.

This clonotype was observed at least ten times. The V call is TRBV27, the J call TRBJ2-3; possibly TRBD2 for D (6 bases). Trimming left V 8 bases short and J 1 base short, with 19 bases between. The CDR3 sequence is 16 residues long. Germline CDR1 is MNHEY and CDR2 is SMNVEV (reference sequence). The CDR3 nucleotides are TGTGCCAGCCCCAGGGTAGCGGATCCTTGCACAGATACGCAGTATTTT. Protein product: CASPRVADPCTDTQYF.

This clonotype was seen ten or more times. The rearrangement links TRBV2 to TRBJ1-5; no clear D gene. This CDR3 spans 14 amino acids. V lost 2 bases, J lost 0 bases, and 5 bases lay in between. Germline CDR1 SNHLY, CDR2 FYNNEI. The CDR3 reads CASSESFSNQPQHF. CDR3 DNA: TGTGCCAGCAGTGAAAGCTTTAGCAATCAGCCCCAGCATTTT.

The table lists this clonotype with a few counts. The chain joins TRBV10-3 to TRBJ2-1; D unresolved. The V and J ends lost 0 bases and 10 bases respectively, with 4 bases between them. The CDR3 runs to 11 residues. Germline V CDR1 and CDR2: ENHRY, SYGVKD. The DNA of the CDR3 is TGTGCCATCAGTGAGTCGTGGGAGCAGTTCTTC. This sequence encodes CAISESWEQFF.